This T cell receptor (beta chain) originates from a study of cytomegalovirus exposure and HLA in healthy donors. Study results and limitations: Exclusion applied to some V segments, including TRBV6-2 and TRBV6-3, as they were indistinguishable. In a later analysis, TCR beta V- and J-gene trimming showed a link to a missense DCLRE1C variant. A later analysis revealed that TCR association rates differed between HLA loci, peaking at DRB1 and bottoming out at HLA-C.

In the PCR, 60 Vbeta and 13 Jbeta primers were used. The data were produced by immunoSEQ multiplex PCR, yet TCRdb's version contains in-frame clones alone and is incomplete. Of approximately 90,000 clones in the sample, nearly 70% were seen once. The sample holds a few counts of this clone. Its cognate antigen is unknown. Germline-derived CDR1 and CDR2 are SGDLS and YYNGEE. With 0 bases removed from V and 8 bases from J, the gap between germline ends came to 11 bases. The CDR3 has 13 residues. The specimen was PBMCs. The TCR was taken from a woman aged 50 to 60 in good health and CMV-seropositive. This rearrangement joins TRBV9 to TRBJ1-1; D might be TRBD1 (5 bases). CDR3 residues: CASSVGPGQEAFF. The CDR3 DNA reads TGTGCCAGCAGCGTAGGCCCAGGGCAGGAAGCTTTCTTT.